This passage covers 22 T cell receptor beta chains from one sample sequenced in a study of T cell responses to AZD1222 COVID-19 vaccine. Method: immunoSEQ multiplex PCR; TCRdb's copy keeps in-frame clones and lacks some. The sample yields about 62,000 clones, 80% to 90% seen once. The sample consisted of peripheral blood, taken on day 0 of AZD1222 vaccination. The source is an adult in good health.

V gene TRBV9 combines with J gene TRBJ2-7, with 12 bases that match TRBD2. The CDR3 consists of 15 residues. The germline V gene encodes CDR1 SGDLS and CDR2 YYNGEE. V lost 4 bases to trimming and J lost 4 bases; unmatched junction nucleotides: 6. This CDR3 reads CASSPRLAGEYEQYF. CDR3 in DNA: TGTGCCAGCAGCCCGAGACTAGCGGGGGAGTACGAGCAGTACTTC.

The genes are TRBV19 and TRBJ1-1; D may be TRBD1 (5 bases). V gave up 7 bases and J gave up 3 bases, with 15 bases separating them. CDR1 is LNHDA and CDR2 is SQIVND in the germline V gene (reference sequence). The CDR3 sequence is 14 residues long. CDR3 region: CASTDQGGDTEAFF. In DNA form, the CDR3 reads TGTGCCAGTACCGATCAGGGAGGGGACACTGAAGCTTTCTTT. The full variable domain, rest sourced from reference TRBV19 and TRBJ1-1, is DGGITQSPKYLFRKEGQNVTLSCEQNLNHDAMYWYRQDPGQGLRLIYYSQIVNDFQKGDIAEGYSVSREKKESFPLTVTSAQKNPTAFYLCASTDQGGDTEAFFGQGTRLTVV.

The chain joins TRBV12-3 or TRBV12-4 to TRBJ2-7, with D unresolved. V was clipped by 4 bases and J by 2 bases, with 9 bases between them. The CDR3 contains 13 residues. Here the CDR3 reads CASSSGSTYEQYF. CDR3 coding DNA: TGTGCCAGCAGTTCCGGCAGTACCTACGAGCAGTACTTC.

This sequence joins TRBV3-1 (or the pseudogene TRBV3-2) and TRBJ2-1, with no clear D. Germline values: CDR1 LGHDT, CDR2 YNNKEL (reference sequence). V lost 0 bases, J lost 7 bases, and 13 bases lay in between. This CDR3 has 15 residues. In DNA form, the CDR3 reads TGTGCCAGCAGCCAAGAGAGTGGTCGGATTAATGAGCAGTTCTTC. Amino acid sequence: CASSQESGRINEQFF.

The rearrangement joins TRBV9 to TRBJ1-6; maybe TRBD1 (5 bases). CDR1 is SGDLS and CDR2 is YYNGEE in the germline V gene. Trimming pared 0 bases from V and 9 bases from J, leaving 13 bases between. This CDR3 has 15 residues. CDR3 bases: TGTGCCAGCAGCGTAGCGGCAGGGCAGGGTTCACCCCTCCACTTT. Translating it yields CASSVAAGQGSPLHF.

This sequence joins TRBV5-1 and TRBJ1-2; D not resolved. V shed 4 bases and J shed 3 bases, with 13 bases lying between them. Germline CDR1 and CDR2: SGHRS and YFSETQ. This CDR3 contains 14 residues. CDR3 protein: CASSLRGRDYGYTF. CDR3 DNA: TGCGCCAGCAGCCTCCGCGGGAGGGACTATGGCTACACCTTC.

V and J are TRBV10-3 and TRBJ1-1; perhaps TRBD1 as D (5 bases). The CDR3 spans 15 residues. The V and J ends lost 0 bases and 0 bases respectively, with 8 bases between them. Germline V lookup: CDR1 ENHRY, CDR2 SYGVKD. Written as DNA, the CDR3 is TGTGCCATCAGTGAGTCGGGGGGGATGAACACTGAAGCTTTCTTT. This translates into CAISESGGMNTEAFF.

The chain has TRBV19 and TRBJ2-1, with a weak D call TRBD2 (6 bases). Trimming cost V 7 bases and J 8 bases, with 15 bases left between them. The CDR3 is 13 amino acids. Germline loops: CDR1 LNHDA, CDR2 SQIVND (reference sequence). The CDR3 reads CASTSSASDEQFF. CDR3 bases: TGTGCCAGTACATCTAGCGCATCGGATGAGCAGTTCTTC.

V is TRBV5-1 and J is TRBJ1-5, with D hard to call. With 0 bases removed from V and 4 bases from J, the gap between germline ends came to 8 bases. The CDR3 length is 14 residues. Germline loops: CDR1 SGHRS, CDR2 YFSETQ. The CDR3 DNA sequence: TGCGCCAGCAGCTTGGTCCCGGGGAATCAGCCCCAGCATTTT. It is translated as CASSLVPGNQPQHF.

The V gene is TRBV2, the J gene TRBJ1-4, with 7 bases identical to TRBD1. With V trimmed by 4 bases and J by 8 bases, 7 bases remained unmatched. The length of the CDR3 is 14 residues. In germline, CDR1 is SNHLY, CDR2 FYNNEI. This chain's CDR3 is CASSGQGVREKLFF. The CDR3 nucleotides read TGTGCCAGCAGTGGACAGGGTGTCAGAGAAAAACTGTTTTTT.

This sequence joins TRBV12-3 or TRBV12-4 and TRBJ1-1, with 7 positions matching TRBD1. This CDR3 is 13 amino acids long. Losses at the gene ends were 3 bases for V and 4 bases for J; bases not matched to a gene: 2. In DNA form, the CDR3 reads TGTGCCAGCAGTTTCCGACAGGGCACTGAAGCTTTCTTT. Translated: CASSFRQGTEAFF.

The chain carries TRBV9 and TRBJ1-6; perhaps TRBD1 as D (6 bases). Trimming took 4 bases from V and 7 from J, leaving 15 bases between them. Germline lookup yields CDR1 SGDLS and CDR2 YYNGEE. This CDR3 has 15 amino acids. CDR3 region: CASSPRGDINSPLHF. As DNA, the CDR3 is TGTGCCAGCAGCCCTAGGGGGGACATCAATTCACCCCTCCACTTT.

J is TRBJ2-7 and V is TRBV9; D perhaps matches TRBD1 (7 bases). The CDR3 runs 15 residues. Deletions cut 0 bases from V and 4 bases from J, with 14 bases between. In germline, CDR1 is SGDLS, CDR2 YYNGEE. Here the CDR3 DNA reads TGTGCCAGCAGCGTAGAGGAGGGGGCTACTTACGAGCAGTACTTC. This codes for CASSVEEGATYEQYF.

This chain uses TRBV21-1 with TRBJ2-7; whether TRBD2, the table's D call, matches the DNA was not checked. TRBV21-1 is deemed a pseudogene. The CDR3 has 13 residues. The CDR3 region has the DNA TGTGCCAGCAGCAAAGCGCGGGCCATCGAGCAGTACTTC. Protein product: CASSKARAIEQYF.

In its sample, this clone was seen once. The J gene is TRBJ1-3, the V gene TRBV12-5; D ambiguous. Germline V gene lookup returns CDR1 LGHNT and CDR2 FRNRAP. This CDR3 region has 14 residues. Trimming removed 6 bases at V and 6 bases at J, with 15 bases between. As DNA, the CDR3 is TGTGCTAGTGGCGGCTACGCCGAACTAAACACCATATATTTT. The encoded protein is CASGGYAELNTIYF.

V usage is TRBV19 and J usage is TRBJ1-2; 11 bases line up with TRBD1. The CDR3 runs to 16 residues. V was pared by 4 bases and J by 1 base, with 5 bases of the junction left unmatched. The germline V gene has CDR1 LNHDA and CDR2 SQIVND (reference sequence). CDR3 residues: CASSKDRGPFNYGYTF. In nucleotides, the CDR3 is TGTGCCAGTAGTAAGGACAGGGGGCCATTTAACTATGGCTACACCTTC.

CDR3 bases: TGCGCCAGCAGTTCTAACAGGGGCGAGCAGTACTTC. It specifies CASSSNRGEQYF. This sequence joins TRBV10-1 and TRBJ2-7, with 7 bases fitting TRBD1. The V gene's germline CDR1 is WNHNN and CDR2 SYGVQD (reference sequence). The trim removed 5 bases at V and 6 bases at J, leaving 4 bases unmatched. The CDR3 spans 12 residues.

The rearrangement links TRBV18 to TRBJ1-4, with TRBD1 matching 7 bases. This CDR3 is 13 amino acids long. Germline-derived CDR1 and CDR2 are KGHSH and LQKENI. Trimming cost V 4 bases and J 5 bases; bases outside gene matches: 1. The CDR3 spells CASSQGQNEKLFF. CDR3 nucleotides: TGTGCCAGCTCACAGGGACAGAATGAAAAACTGTTTTTT.

A note on this clone: At one of its ends the junction is not consistent with the germline gene, which may arise from a read error. The chain employs TRBV19 and TRBJ2-3; D perhaps matches TRBD2 (6 bases). Germline V lookup: CDR1 LNHDA, CDR2 SQIVND (reference sequence). This CDR3 comprises 15 residues. The CDR3 DNA reads TGTGCCAGTAGCATAGGGGACTGGGCCGGGAATACGCAGTATTTT. This translates into CASSIGDWAGNTQYF.

The rearrangement links TRBV19 to TRBJ2-7; TRBD1 agrees at 11 bases. The CDR3 covers 15 residues. V lost 5 bases, J lost 3 bases, and 6 bases stayed unmatched. CDR1 is LNHDA, CDR2 SQIVND, per germline (reference sequence). DNA for the CDR3: TGTGCCAGTAGTTCGACCGGGACAGGGGGCTACGAGCAGTACTTC. This encodes CASSSTGTGGYEQYF.

The J gene is TRBJ2-2, the V gene TRBV9; 9 positions agree with TRBD2. The CDR3 covers 15 residues. The trim removed 2 bases at V and 5 bases at J, leaving 4 bases unmatched. Looked up from germline, CDR1 is SGDLS and CDR2 is YYNGEE. CDR3 nucleotide sequence: TGTGCCAGCAGCGTCAGCGGGGGGTCTACCGGGGAGCTGTTTTTT. It is translated as CASSVSGGSTGELFF. Full variable domain (rest looked up from reference TRBV9 and TRBJ2-2): DSGVTQTPKHLITATGQRVTLRCSPRSGDLSVYWYQQSLDQGLQFLIQYYNGEERAKGNILERFSAQQFPDLHSELNLSSLELGDSALYFCASSVSGGSTGELFFGEGSRLTVL.

The DNA of the CDR3 is TGTGCCAGCAGCGTAGACAGGCATAATTCACCCCTCCACTTT. It is translated as CASSVDRHNSPLHF. The chain recombines TRBV9 with TRBJ1-6, with D possibly matching TRBD1 (5 bases). V shed 0 bases and J shed 5 bases, with 6 bases lying between them. The germline V gene has CDR1 SGDLS and CDR2 YYNGEE. The CDR3 has 14 residues.